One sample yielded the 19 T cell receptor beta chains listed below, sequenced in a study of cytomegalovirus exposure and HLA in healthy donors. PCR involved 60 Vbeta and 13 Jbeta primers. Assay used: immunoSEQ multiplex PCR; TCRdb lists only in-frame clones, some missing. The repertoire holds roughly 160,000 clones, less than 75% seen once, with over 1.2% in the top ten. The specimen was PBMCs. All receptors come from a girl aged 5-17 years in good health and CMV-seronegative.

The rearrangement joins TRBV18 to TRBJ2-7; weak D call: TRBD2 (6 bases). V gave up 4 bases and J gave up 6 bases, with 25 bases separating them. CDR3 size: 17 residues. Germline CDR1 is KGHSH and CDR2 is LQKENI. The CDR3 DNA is TGTGCCAGCTCACGCAGACCTCCGGGACGGACTACAAGCGAGCAGTACTTC. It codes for CASSRRPPGRTTSEQYF.

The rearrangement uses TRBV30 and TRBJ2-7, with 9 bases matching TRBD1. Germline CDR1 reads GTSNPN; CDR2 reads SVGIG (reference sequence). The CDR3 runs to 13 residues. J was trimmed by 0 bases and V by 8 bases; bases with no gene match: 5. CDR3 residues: CAVWDRDSYEQYF. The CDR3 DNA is TGTGCCGTATGGGACAGGGACTCCTACGAGCAGTACTTC.

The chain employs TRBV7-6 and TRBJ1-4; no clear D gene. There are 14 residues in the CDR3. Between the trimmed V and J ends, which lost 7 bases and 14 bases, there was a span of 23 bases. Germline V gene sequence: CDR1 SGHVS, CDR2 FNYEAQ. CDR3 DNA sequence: TGTGCCAGCACCACTGGGCACAGCGGTGGGTGGCTGTTTTTT. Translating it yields CASTTGHSGGWLFF.

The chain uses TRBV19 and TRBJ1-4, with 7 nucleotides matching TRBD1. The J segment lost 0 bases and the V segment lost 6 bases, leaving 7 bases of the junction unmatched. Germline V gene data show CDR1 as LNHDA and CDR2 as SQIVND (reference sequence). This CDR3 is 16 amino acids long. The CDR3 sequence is CASSGTATATNEKLFF. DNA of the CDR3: TGTGCCAGTAGCGGGACAGCGACTGCAACTAATGAAAAACTGTTTTTT.

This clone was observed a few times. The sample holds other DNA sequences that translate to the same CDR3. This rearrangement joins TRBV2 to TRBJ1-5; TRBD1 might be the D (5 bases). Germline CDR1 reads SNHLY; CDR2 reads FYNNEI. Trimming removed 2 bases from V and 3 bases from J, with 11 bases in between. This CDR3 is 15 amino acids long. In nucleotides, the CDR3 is TGTGCCAGCAGTGAACGAACAGGATCCAATCAGCCCCAGCATTTT. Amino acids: CASSERTGSNQPQHF.

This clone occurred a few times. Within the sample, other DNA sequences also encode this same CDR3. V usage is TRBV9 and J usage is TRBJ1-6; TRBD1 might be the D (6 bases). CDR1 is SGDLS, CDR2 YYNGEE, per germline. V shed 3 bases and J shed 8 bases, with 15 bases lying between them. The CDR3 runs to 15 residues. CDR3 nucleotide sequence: TGTGCCAGCAGCGCTGACGAACAGGGACATTCACCCCTCCACTTT. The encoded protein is CASSADEQGHSPLHF.

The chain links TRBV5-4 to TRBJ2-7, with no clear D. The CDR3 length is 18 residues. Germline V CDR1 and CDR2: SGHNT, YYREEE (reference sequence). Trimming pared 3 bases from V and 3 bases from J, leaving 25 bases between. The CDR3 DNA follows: TGTGCCAGCAGCTCCACGGCCAGGTTTTGGGTACTTAACTACGAGCAGTACTTC. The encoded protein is CASSSTARFWVLNYEQYF.

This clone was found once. The CDR3 loop reads CASSYAPPGQGLSGELFF. CDR3 sequence (DNA): TGTGCCAGCAGCTACGCTCCCCCGGGACAGGGCTTGTCCGGGGAGCTGTTTTTT. The chain is built from TRBV2 and TRBJ2-2, with 9 positions matching TRBD1. Looked up from germline, CDR1 is SNHLY and CDR2 is FYNNEI. CDR3 size: 18 residues. J was trimmed by 6 bases and V by 6 bases; bases with no gene match: 17.

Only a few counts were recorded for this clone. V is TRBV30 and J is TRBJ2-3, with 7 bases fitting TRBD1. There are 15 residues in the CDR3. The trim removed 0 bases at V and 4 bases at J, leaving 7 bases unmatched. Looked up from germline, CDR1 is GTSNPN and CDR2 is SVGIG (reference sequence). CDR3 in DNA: TGTGCCTGGAGTGTACGGCAGGGGGTCCCAGATACGCAGTATTTT. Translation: CAWSVRQGVPDTQYF.

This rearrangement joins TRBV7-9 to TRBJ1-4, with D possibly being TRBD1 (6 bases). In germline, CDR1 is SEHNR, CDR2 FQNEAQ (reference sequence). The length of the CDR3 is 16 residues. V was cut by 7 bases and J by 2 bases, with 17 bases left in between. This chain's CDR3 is CASILDGGPTNEKLFF. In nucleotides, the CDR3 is TGTGCCAGCATCCTAGATGGGGGCCCCACTAATGAAAAACTGTTTTTT.

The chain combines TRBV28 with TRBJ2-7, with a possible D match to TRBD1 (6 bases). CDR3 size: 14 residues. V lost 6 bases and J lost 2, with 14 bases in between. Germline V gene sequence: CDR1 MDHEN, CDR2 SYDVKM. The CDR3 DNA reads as TGTGCCAGCAGCCTTACAGGGTCGACCTACGAGCAGTACTTC. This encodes CASSLTGSTYEQYF.

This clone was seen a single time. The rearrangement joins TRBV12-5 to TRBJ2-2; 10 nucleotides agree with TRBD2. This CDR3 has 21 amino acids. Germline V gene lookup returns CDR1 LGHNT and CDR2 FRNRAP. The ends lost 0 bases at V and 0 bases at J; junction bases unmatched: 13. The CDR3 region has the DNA TGTGCTAGTGGTTTGGTCCCCCTTGGGAGCGGGGGGGGGTCGAACACCGGGGAGCTGTTTTTT. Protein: CASGLVPLGSGGGSNTGELFF.

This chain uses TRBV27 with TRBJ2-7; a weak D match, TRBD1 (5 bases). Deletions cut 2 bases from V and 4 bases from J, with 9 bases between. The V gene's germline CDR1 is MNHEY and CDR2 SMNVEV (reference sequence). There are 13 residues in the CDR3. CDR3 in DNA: TGTGCCAGCAGTTTACGGGCAGGGTACGAGCAGTACTTC. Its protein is CASSLRAGYEQYF.

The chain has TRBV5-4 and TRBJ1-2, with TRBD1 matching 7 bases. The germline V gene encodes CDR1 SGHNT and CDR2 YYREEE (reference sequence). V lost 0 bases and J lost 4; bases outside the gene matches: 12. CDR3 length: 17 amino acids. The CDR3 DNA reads TGTGCCAGCAGCTTGGGACCTTTAAGACAGGGCCTCTATGGCTACACCTTC. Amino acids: CASSLGPLRQGLYGYTF.

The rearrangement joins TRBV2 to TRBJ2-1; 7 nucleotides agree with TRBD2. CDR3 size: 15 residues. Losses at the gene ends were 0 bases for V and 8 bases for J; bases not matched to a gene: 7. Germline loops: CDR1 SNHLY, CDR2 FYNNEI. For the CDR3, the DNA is TGTGCCAGCAGTGAAGCAGAACTAGCGATCGATGAGCAGTTCTTC. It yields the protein CASSEAELAIDEQFF.

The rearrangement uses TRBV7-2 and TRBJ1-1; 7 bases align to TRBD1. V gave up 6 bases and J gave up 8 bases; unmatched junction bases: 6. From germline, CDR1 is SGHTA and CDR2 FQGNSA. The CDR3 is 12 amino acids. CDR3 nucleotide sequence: TGTGCCAGCAGTTTTCCGGACAGGGAAGCTTTCTTT. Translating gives CASSFPDREAFF.

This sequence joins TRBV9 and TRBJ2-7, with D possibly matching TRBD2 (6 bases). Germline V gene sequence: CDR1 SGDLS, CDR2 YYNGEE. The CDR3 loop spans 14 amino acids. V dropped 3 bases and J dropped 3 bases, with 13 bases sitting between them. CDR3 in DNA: TGTGCCAGCAGCGCAGCGGGCACTAACTACGAGCAGTACTTC. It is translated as CASSAAGTNYEQYF.

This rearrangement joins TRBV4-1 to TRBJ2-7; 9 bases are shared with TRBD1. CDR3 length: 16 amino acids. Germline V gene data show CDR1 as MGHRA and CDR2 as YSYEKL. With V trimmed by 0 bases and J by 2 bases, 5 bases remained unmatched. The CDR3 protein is CASSQDRGQGPYEQYF. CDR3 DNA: TGCGCCAGCAGCCAAGATAGGGGACAGGGCCCCTACGAGCAGTACTTC.

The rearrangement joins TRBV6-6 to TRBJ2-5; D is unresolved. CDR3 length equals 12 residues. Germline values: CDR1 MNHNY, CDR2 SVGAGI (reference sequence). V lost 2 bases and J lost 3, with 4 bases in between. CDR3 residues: CASSYPEETQYF. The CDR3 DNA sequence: TGTGCCAGCAGTTACCCTGAAGAGACCCAGTACTTC.